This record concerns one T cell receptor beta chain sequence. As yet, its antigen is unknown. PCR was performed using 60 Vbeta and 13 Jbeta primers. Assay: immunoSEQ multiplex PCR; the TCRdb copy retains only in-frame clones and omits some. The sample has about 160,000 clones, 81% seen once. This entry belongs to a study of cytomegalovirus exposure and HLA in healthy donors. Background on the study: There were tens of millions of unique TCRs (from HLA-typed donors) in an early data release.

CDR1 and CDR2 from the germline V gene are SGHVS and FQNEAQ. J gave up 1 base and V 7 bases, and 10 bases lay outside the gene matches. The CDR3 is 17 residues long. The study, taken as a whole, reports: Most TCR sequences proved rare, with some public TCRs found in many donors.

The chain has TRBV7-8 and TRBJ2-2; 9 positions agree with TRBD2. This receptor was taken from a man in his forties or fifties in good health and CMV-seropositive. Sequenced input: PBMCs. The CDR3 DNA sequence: TGTGCCAGCAAGGGACGAAGCGGGGGGTTGAACACCGGGGAGCTGTTTTTT. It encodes CASKGRSGGLNTGELFF. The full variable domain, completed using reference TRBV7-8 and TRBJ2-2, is GAGVSQSPRYKVAKRGQDVALRCDPISGHVSLFWYQQALGQGPEFLTYFQNEAQLDKSGLPSDRFFAERPEGSVSTLKIQRTQQEDSAVYLCASKGRSGGLNTGELFFGEGSRLTVL.